This is a list of T cell receptor beta chains from one sample in a study of CD8 T cells in ankylosing spondylitis. TCRdb reanalysed the 5' RACE reads using MiXCR and keeps one entry per CDR3 protein. This sample has some 87,000 distinct CDR3 sequences, with 7.5% to 9% found just once. Sample: blood, either unsorted or a sorted T cell fraction (not recorded which). The receptors here all came from a male donor with ankylosing spondylitis or in good health (not recorded which). Both conserved end residues are part of each CDR3. The order of the fields is V gene, clone size, D gene, J gene, CDR3 DNA, CDR3 protein. A D gene is named only where the DNA matches it firmly. Clone size appears in some rows only: once, few, many, or a class for an expanded clone.

>TRBV7-9|few|NA|TRBJ2-7
TGTGCCAGCAGCCCTTCTAGCTCCGAGCAGTACTTC
CASSPSSSEQYF
>TRBV3-1|many|NA|TRBJ2-1
TGTGCCAGCAGCCAAGACGCAGCAGTCCGGCGCAATGAGCAGTTCTTC
CASSQDAAVRRNEQFF
>TRBV9|many|NA|TRBJ2-5
TGTGCCAGCAGCGTGGGGTCGTCGGGAGAGACCCAGTACTTC
CASSVGSSGETQYF
>TRBV18|few|TRBD2|TRBJ2-7
TGTGCCAGCTCACCACCTGTTCGTCTAGCGGGGGGTTTCTCCTACGAGCAGTACTTC
CASSPPVRLAGGFSYEQYF
>TRBV5-1|many|NA|TRBJ2-3
TGCGCCAGCAGCTTCGGCAGGCCCACAGATACGCAGTATTTT
CASSFGRPTDTQYF
>TRBV6-1|many|TRBD2|TRBJ2-1
TGTGCCAGCACCAATAGCGGGGGCCCAAATGAGCAGTTCTTC
CASTNSGGPNEQFF
>TRBV3-1|NA|NA|TRBJ2-1
TGTGCCAGCAGCCAAGAGGGGGGCCGTTCCTACAATGAGCAGTTCTTC
CASSQEGGRSYNEQFF
>TRBV28|many|NA|TRBJ1-1
TGTGCCAGCAGTTTTATCACCTCGAGGCGTGGCACTGAAGCTTTCTTT
CASSFITSRRGTEAFF
>TRBV2|few|NA|TRBJ2-5
TGTGCCAGCAGTGAAGGTTACCCTACGGACGAAGAGACCCAGTACTTC
CASSEGYPTDEETQYF
>TRBV7-2|NA|NA|TRBJ2-3
TGTGCCAGCAGCCCGGACGGAGGGGGGGGCGGGCAGTATTTT
CASSPDGGGGGQYF
>TRBV5-1|many|NA|TRBJ1-3
TGCGCCAGCAGCACTCTTGGTACCATATACTCTGGAAACACCATATATTTT
CASSTLGTIYSGNTIYF
>TRBV4-2|many|NA|TRBJ2-7
TGTGCCAGCAGCCAAGATTCAGTCCGTACCTACGAGCAGTACTTC
CASSQDSVRTYEQYF
>TRBV29-1|few|NA|TRBJ2-5
TGCAGCGTTGTGGGGGGGACAATACCGGGGGAGACCCAGTACTTC
CSVVGGTIPGETQYF
>TRBV10-3|many|NA|TRBJ1-5
TGTGCCATCAGTGAGTCGGGGCAGGGAACAGGGCCCCAGCATTTT
CAISESGQGTGPQHF
>TRBV11-2|many|NA|TRBJ1-4
TGTGCCAGCAGCTTAGGTGTCTTGGGTGAAAAACTGTTTTTT
CASSLGVLGEKLFF
>TRBV20-1|many|TRBD1|TRBJ1-5
TGCAGTGCTAGGGAGGGGGCTCAGCCCCAGCATTTT
CSAREGAQPQHF
>TRBV7-9|few|NA|TRBJ1-4
TGTGCCAGCAGCTTAGGGGGTCGCGCAACTAATGAAAAACTGTTTTTT
CASSLGGRATNEKLFF
>TRBV19|many|NA|TRBJ2-1
TGTGCCAGTAGTATAGATCTGGGTCCCTCCTACAATGAGCAGTTCTTC
CASSIDLGPSYNEQFF
>TRBV28|many|TRBD1|TRBJ2-2
TGTGCCAGCAGGCCGACAGGGGGACTGGGCGGGGAGCTGTTTTTT
CASRPTGGLGGELFF
>TRBV20-1|many|NA|TRBJ1-1
TGCAGTGCTACGAGACAGAACACTGAAGCTTTCTTT
CSATRQNTEAFF
>TRBV5-1|many|NA|TRBJ1-4
TGCGCCAGCAGCTTGGGGGTACAACAGAATGAAAAACTGTTTTTT
CASSLGVQQNEKLFF
>TRBV5-1|many|NA|TRBJ2-5
TGCGCCAGCAAGGACTCCAGGGTTGGTGAAGAGACCCAGTACTTC
CASKDSRVGEETQYF
>TRBV27|few|TRBD2|TRBJ2-1
TGTGCCAGCAGTTTAGCGGGGACTAGAAGGGAGCAGTTCTTC
CASSLAGTRREQFF
>TRBV5-1|many|NA|TRBJ1-5
TGCGCCAGCAGCTTGGGACTAGGACAGCCCCAGCATTTT
CASSLGLGQPQHF
>TRBV27|many|NA|TRBJ2-1
TGTGCCAGCACCGTCGGCAAGGGACCAGGACCGTACAATGAGCAGTTCTTC
CASTVGKGPGPYNEQFF
>TRBV12-3/TRBV12-4|many|TRBD1|TRBJ1-2
TGTGCCAGCAGACTAAGACAGGGGAATATGGACTATGGCTACACCTTC
CASRLRQGNMDYGYTF
>TRBV27|NA|NA|TRBJ2-7
TGTGCCAGCAGCCCCCTAGGATCCGAGTCGTCGAACTACGAGCAGTACTTC
CASSPLGSESSNYEQYF
>TRBV24-1|many|TRBD1|TRBJ2-1
TGTGCCACCAGTGATCCCGGGACAGACAACTACAATGAGCAGTTCTTC
CATSDPGTDNYNEQFF
>TRBV7-6|many|TRBD2|TRBJ2-1
TGTGCCAGCAGCTTCCCTAGCGGGGGTTTGTACAATGAGCAGTTCTTC
CASSFPSGGLYNEQFF
>TRBV27|many|NA|TRBJ1-5
TGTGCCAGCAGTTACCAGGGTTACAATCAGCCCCAGCATTTT
CASSYQGYNQPQHF
>TRBV2|many|NA|TRBJ2-1
TGTGCCAGCGGCCTAGCTAATGAGCAGTTCTTC
CASGLANEQFF
>TRBV7-2|NA|TRBD2|TRBJ2-3
TGTGCCAGCAGCTTTGTAGCGGGGGGTATTACAGATACGCAGTATTTT
CASSFVAGGITDTQYF
>TRBV7-8|many|TRBD1|TRBJ2-5
TGTGCCAGCAGATCCGGGACAGGGGGCCATCGGGAGACCCAGTACTTC
CASRSGTGGHRETQYF
>TRBV7-9|NA|NA|TRBJ1-2
TGTGCCAGCAGCTTAGGATCTATGGAGGCTAACTATGGCTACACCTTC
CASSLGSMEANYGYTF
>TRBV25-1|many|NA|TRBJ1-2
TGTGCCAGCAGTGAAAATCGAGGGAGTAACTATGGCTACACCTTC
CASSENRGSNYGYTF
>TRBV12-3/TRBV12-4|few|TRBD2|TRBJ2-3
TGTGCCAGCAACAGAGGGACTAGCGGGGGGTTCACAGATACGCAGTATTTT
CASNRGTSGGFTDTQYF
>TRBV3-1|many|NA|TRBJ2-1
TGTGCCAGCACCCCTAGAGGGAGCTCCTACAATGAGCAGTTCTTC
CASTPRGSSYNEQFF
>TRBV13|many|TRBD1|TRBJ1-3
TGTGCCAGCAGCCCAGGGGGGAAAAGAGTAGAAAACACCATATATTTT
CASSPGGKRVENTIYF
>TRBV7-3|many|NA|TRBJ2-3
TGTGCCAGCAGCGAACGGGGAGATGGCACAGATACGCAGTATTTT
CASSERGDGTDTQYF
>TRBV3-1|many|TRBD1|TRBJ2-4
TGTGCCACCGAGCGGACAGGATGGAACATTCAGTACTTC
CATERTGWNIQYF
>TRBV11-2|few|NA|TRBJ2-1
TGTGCCAGCAGCTTATCCAGGACCTTTAGCTCCTACAATGAGCAGTTCTTC
CASSLSRTFSSYNEQFF
>TRBV20-1|many|NA|TRBJ2-5
TGCAGTGCTAGAGCTCCGGGTACCCGAGAGACCCAGTACTTC
CSARAPGTRETQYF
>TRBV9|many|NA|TRBJ2-1
TGTGCCAGCGCTACCCAGTCTTCAAAGGGCAATGAGCAGTTCTTC
CASATQSSKGNEQFF
>TRBV11-2|few|TRBD2|TRBJ2-1
TGTGCCGCCCGAGCGGGGGGCCCCTACAATGAGCAGTTCTTC
CAARAGGPYNEQFF
>TRBV18|many|TRBD1|TRBJ1-1
TGTGCCAGCTCACCAACACAGGGGGGGAACACTGAAGCTTTCTTT
CASSPTQGGNTEAFF
>TRBV18|many|TRBD1|TRBJ2-1
TGTGCCAGCTCACTCTCCGGGACAGGGATGGGCAATGAGCAGTTCTTC
CASSLSGTGMGNEQFF
>TRBV12-3/TRBV12-4|few|TRBD2|TRBJ2-1
TGTGCCAGCAGTTTCCCAAGGCTAGCGGGGGGGGTCGACAATGAGCAGTTCTTC
CASSFPRLAGGVDNEQFF
>TRBV7-7|many|TRBD1|TRBJ2-2
TGTGCTAGCAGCTTATCGCAAGGACAGGGGGCCGGGGAGCTGTTTTTT
CASSLSQGQGAGELFF
>TRBV29-1|many|TRBD1|TRBJ2-7
TGCAGCGGTGGGACAGACTACGAGCAGTACTTC
CSGGTDYEQYF
>TRBV5-6|many|NA|TRBJ2-5
TGTGCCAGCAGCACGCTGAAGTTAACGGCGGAGACCCAGTACTTC
CASSTLKLTAETQYF
>TRBV6-1|many|TRBD1|TRBJ1-6
TGTGCCAGCAGTAGACAGGGGAATTCACCCCTCCACTTT
CASSRQGNSPLHF
>TRBV5-1|few|NA|TRBJ1-1
TGCGCCAGCAGCTACAAGGACGGGAACACTGAAGCTTTCTTT
CASSYKDGNTEAFF
>TRBV5-1|many|NA|TRBJ2-3
TGCGCCAGCAGCTTGGACGGGGACTCGGGCACAGATACGCAGTATTTT
CASSLDGDSGTDTQYF